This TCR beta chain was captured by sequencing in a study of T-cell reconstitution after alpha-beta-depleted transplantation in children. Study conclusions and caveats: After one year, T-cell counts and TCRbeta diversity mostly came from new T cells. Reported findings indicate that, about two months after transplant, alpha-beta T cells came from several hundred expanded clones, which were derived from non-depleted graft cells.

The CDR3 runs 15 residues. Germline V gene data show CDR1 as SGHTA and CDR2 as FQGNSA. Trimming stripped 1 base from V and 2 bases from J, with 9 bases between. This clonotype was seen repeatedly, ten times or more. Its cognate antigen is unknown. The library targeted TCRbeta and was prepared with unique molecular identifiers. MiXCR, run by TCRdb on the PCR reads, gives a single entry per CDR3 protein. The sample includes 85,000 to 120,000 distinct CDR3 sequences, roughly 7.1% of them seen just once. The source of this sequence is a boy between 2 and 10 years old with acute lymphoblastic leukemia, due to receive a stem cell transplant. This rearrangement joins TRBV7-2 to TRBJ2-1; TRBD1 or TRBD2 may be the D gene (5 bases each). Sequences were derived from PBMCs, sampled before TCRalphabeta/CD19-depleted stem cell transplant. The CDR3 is CASSLDGGTYNEQFF. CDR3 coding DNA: TGTGCCAGCAGCTTAGATGGGGGAACCTACAATGAGCAGTTCTTC.